A single sample is the source of the 5 T cell receptor beta chains below, sequenced in a study of shared clonotypes between healthy human individuals. TCRdb's copy holds only in-frame clones and misses some; the assay was immunoSEQ multiplex PCR. The data contain around 2.5 million clones, roughly 93% of them seen just once; the ten biggest clones take up 0.35% to 0.45%. Material for sequencing was naive CD4+ T cells from PBMCs. The subset denotes: CD45RA+ positively selected. Source of these receptors: a man between 18 and 35 years old in good health. Some clones in this sample may be carry-over from other donors' samples.

The chain employs TRBV7-3 and TRBJ1-1; D gene uncertain. The CDR3 covers 15 residues. V lost 1 base and J lost 1, with 10 bases in between. CDR1 SGHTA and CDR2 FQGTGA come from the germline V gene. The CDR3 is CASSLNGRSNTEAFF. DNA for the CDR3: TGTGCCAGCAGCTTAAATGGCAGGTCGAACACTGAAGCTTTCTTT.

As concerns this clone: Different DNA sequences within this sample yield the same CDR3. The rearrangement links TRBV11-2 to TRBJ1-1, with unresolved D. Trimming removed 4 bases at V and 1 base at J, with 7 bases between. CDR1 and CDR2 from the germline V gene are SGHAT and FQNNGV. The CDR3 contains 13 residues. The CDR3 DNA reads TGTGCCAGCAGCTCAGGAAGGAACACTGAAGCTTTCTTT. This codes for CASSSGRNTEAFF.

The V gene is TRBV27, the J gene TRBJ2-7; 7 bases line up with TRBD2. The CDR3 covers 13 residues. Germline CDR1 and CDR2: MNHEY and SMNVEV (reference sequence). The V and J ends lost 7 bases and 1 base, in that order; junction bases with no gene match: 4. The CDR3 spells CASIGTTSYEQYF. CDR3 DNA sequence: TGTGCCAGCATAGGGACTACTTCCTACGAGCAGTACTTC.

The chain couples TRBV28 to TRBJ1-5; D not certain. Germline CDR1 and CDR2: MDHEN and SYDVKM. Between the trimmed V and J ends, which lost 3 bases and 3 bases, there was a span of 9 bases. This CDR3 has 14 amino acids. Here the CDR3 reads CASSLSQFNQPQHF. The CDR3 region has the DNA TGTGCCAGCAGTTTGAGCCAGTTCAATCAGCCCCAGCATTTT.

The chain links TRBV30 to TRBJ1-5; unclear D gene. Germline V gene lookup returns CDR1 GTSNPN and CDR2 SVGIG (reference sequence). Trimming removed 3 bases at V and 1 base at J, with 7 bases between. The CDR3 sequence is 13 residues long. CDR3 loop: CAWSDNSNQPQHF. The CDR3, as DNA: TGTGCCTGGAGCGACAACAGCAATCAGCCCCAGCATTTT.